Below, 11 T cell receptor beta chains from the same sample are listed, as sequenced in a study of cytomegalovirus exposure and HLA in healthy donors. Primers included in the PCR were 60 Vbeta and 13 Jbeta primers. Profiling relied on immunoSEQ multiplex PCR, and the TCRdb table lists in-frame clones only, not all of them. The table lists 150,000 to 170,000 clones, 80% of them singletons. Sequenced material: PBMCs. The receptor set was obtained from a woman between 40 and 50 years old in good health and CMV-seropositive.

The chain combines TRBV11-3 with TRBJ2-7; 13 positions agree with TRBD2. With V trimmed by 4 bases and J by 3 bases, 9 bases remained unmatched. The CDR3 contains 17 residues. Germline loops: CDR1 SGHNT, CDR2 YENEEA. CDR3 protein: CASSYWTSGRGDYEQYF. CDR3 nucleotides: TGTGCCAGCAGCTACTGGACTAGCGGGAGAGGGGACTACGAGCAGTACTTC.

The J gene is TRBJ2-7, the V gene TRBV10-2; 12 nucleotides match TRBD2. The V gene end was trimmed by 7 bases and the J gene end by 6 bases; junction bases not matched to a gene: 7. Germline lookup yields CDR1 WSHSY and CDR2 SAAADI. CDR3 length: 14 amino acids. The CDR3 DNA follows: TGCGCCAGCACCCTAGCGGGAGGGCCGAGCGAGCAGTACTTC. This gives the protein CASTLAGGPSEQYF.

V is TRBV10-1 and J is TRBJ2-3; TRBD2 is a possible D gene (6 bases). V lost 2 bases and J 4 bases, leaving 13 bases between the germline ends. This CDR3 has 15 residues. The germline V gene has CDR1 WNHNN and CDR2 SYGVQD (reference sequence). The CDR3 loop is CASSEAEAGPDTQYF. The CDR3, as DNA: TGCGCCAGCAGTGAGGCGGAAGCGGGCCCAGATACGCAGTATTTT.

This clone has just one count. The chain employs TRBV4-1 and TRBJ2-7; perhaps TRBD2 as D (5 bases). V shed 0 bases and J shed 3 bases, with 15 bases lying between them. Germline CDR1 MGHRA, CDR2 YSYEKL. This CDR3 has 16 residues. The CDR3 nucleotides are TGCGCCAGCAGCCAAGATAAGAGAGCGGTTATCTACGAGCAGTACTTC. Amino acid sequence: CASSQDKRAVIYEQYF.

The chain has TRBV7-9 and TRBJ1-1; D is unresolved. This CDR3 has 12 residues. V gave up 3 bases and J gave up 3 bases, with 5 bases separating them. CDR1 and CDR2 (germline): SEHNR, FQNEAQ (reference sequence). CDR3 region: CASSFSDTEAFF. Written as DNA, the CDR3 is TGTGCCAGCAGCTTCTCCGACACTGAAGCTTTCTTT.

This clone has a single count. The chain has TRBV7-6 and TRBJ2-1; 8 bases are a match to TRBD2. The CDR3 is 16 amino acids. CDR1 is SGHVS, CDR2 FNYEAQ, per germline. After removal of 1 base from V and 8 bases from J, the junction contained 10 bases not matched to a gene. The CDR3, as DNA: TGTGCCAGCAGCTTAGTGACCAGCGGGAGTGACCATGAGCAGTTCTTC. Amino acid sequence: CASSLVTSGSDHEQFF.

The chain has TRBV10-3 and TRBJ2-7, with no clear D. Germline V gene lookup returns CDR1 ENHRY and CDR2 SYGVKD. The CDR3 is made up of 15 amino acids. Trimming removed 0 bases at V and 3 bases at J, with 12 bases between. The CDR3 loop is CAISESRSNYYEQYF. DNA for the CDR3: TGTGCCATCAGTGAGTCCCGTTCAAACTACTACGAGCAGTACTTC.

This chain links TRBV28 with TRBJ2-7; weak D call: TRBD1 (5 bases). The CDR3 is 13 amino acids. From germline, CDR1 is MDHEN and CDR2 SYDVKM. Trimming removed 2 bases from V and 0 bases from J, with 5 bases in between. CDR3 coding DNA: TGTGCCAGCAGTTTAGGGGCCTCCTACGAGCAGTACTTC. Translation gives CASSLGASYEQYF.

This CDR3 is CASSETRGRTNEQFF. The CDR3 nucleotides are TGTGCCAGCAGTGAAACTAGGGGGCGAACCAATGAGCAGTTCTTC. The V and J genes are TRBV2 and TRBJ2-1; 7 bases fit TRBD1. Germline loops: CDR1 SNHLY, CDR2 FYNNEI. The CDR3 spans 15 residues. J was trimmed by 6 bases and V by 2 bases; bases with no gene match: 7.

The rearrangement links TRBV9 to TRBJ1-2; tentatively, D is TRBD1 (5 bases). This CDR3 has 16 residues. Trimming stripped 3 bases from V and 4 bases from J, with 19 bases between. Germline-derived CDR1 and CDR2 are SGDLS and YYNGEE. The CDR3: CASSEGASHLLYGYTF. CDR3 coding DNA: TGTGCCAGCAGCGAAGGGGCATCTCACCTCCTCTATGGCTACACCTTC.

The chain links TRBV21-1 to TRBJ2-1; TRBD1 is the table's D call, not checked against the DNA. TRBV21-1 counts as a pseudogene. CDR3 length: 22 residues. CDR3 bases: TGTGCCAGCAGCAACTTTTCTTCAGGGGATTCCCTTACTACGCAGATCTACAATGAGCAGTTCTTC. Translation gives CASSNFSSGDSLTTQIYNEQFF.